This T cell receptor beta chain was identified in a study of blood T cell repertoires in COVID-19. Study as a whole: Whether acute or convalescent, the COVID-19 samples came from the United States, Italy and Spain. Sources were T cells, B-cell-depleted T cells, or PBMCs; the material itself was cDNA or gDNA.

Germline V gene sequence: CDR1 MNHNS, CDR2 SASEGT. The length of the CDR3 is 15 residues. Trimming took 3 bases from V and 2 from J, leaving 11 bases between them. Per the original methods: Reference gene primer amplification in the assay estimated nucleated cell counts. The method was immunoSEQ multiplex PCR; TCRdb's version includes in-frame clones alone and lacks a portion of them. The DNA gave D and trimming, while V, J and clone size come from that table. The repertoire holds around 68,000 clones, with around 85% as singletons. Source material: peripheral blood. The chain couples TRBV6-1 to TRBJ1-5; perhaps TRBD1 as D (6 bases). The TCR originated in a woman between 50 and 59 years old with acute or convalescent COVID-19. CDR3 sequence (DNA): TGTGCCAGCAGTGATTTTAGACAGGGCAATCAGCCCCAGCATTTT. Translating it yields CASSDFRQGNQPQHF.